A single sample gave rise to the 22 T cell receptor beta chains below, sequenced in a study of blood T cell repertoires in COVID-19. The repertoire was sequenced with immunoSEQ multiplex PCR; TCRdb's copy has only in-frame clones and lacks some. The sample contains under 450,000 clones, about four fifths of which appear only once. Sequences were obtained from PBMCs or T cells enriched from blood (not recorded which). The receptors here all came from a woman aged 45-59 years who had recovered from COVID-19.

The V and J genes are TRBV12-3 or TRBV12-4 and TRBJ1-1; D gene unclear. The CDR3 spans 11 residues. V lost 1 base to trimming and J lost 7 bases, with 4 bases between them. CDR3 region: CASSLGSEAFF. CDR3 sequence (DNA): TGTGCCAGCAGTTTAGGCAGTGAAGCTTTCTTT.

CDR3 residues: CASSPRDRGVPQHF. The CDR3 DNA reads as TGCGCCAGCAGCCCCCGGGACAGGGGGGTGCCCCAGCATTTT. V is TRBV4-1 and J is TRBJ1-5, with 11 bases fitting TRBD1. The CDR3 consists of 14 residues. CDR1 is MGHRA, CDR2 YSYEKL, per germline. J gave up 9 bases and V 4 bases, and 5 bases lay outside the gene matches.

This clone was observed once. The chain couples TRBV5-1 to TRBJ2-1; 8 bases are a match to TRBD2. There are 14 residues in the CDR3. Trimming at V came to 6 bases and at J to 5 bases, leaving 7 bases not matched to a gene. Germline CDR1 reads SGHRS; CDR2 reads YFSETQ. The CDR3: CASTLTSGDNEQFF. The CDR3 DNA follows: TGCGCCAGCACCCTCACTAGCGGAGACAATGAGCAGTTCTTC.

V and J are TRBV7-2 and TRBJ2-1, with D possibly being TRBD2 (5 bases). Germline-derived CDR1 and CDR2 are SGHTA and FQGNSA. This CDR3 comprises 12 residues. V lost 2 bases, J lost 9 bases, and 8 bases lay in between. The CDR3 bases are TGTGCCAGCAGCTTACTAGCAGCTGAGCAGTTCTTC. Its protein is CASSLLAAEQFF. The whole variable domain, remainder taken from reference TRBV7-2 and TRBJ2-1, is GAGVSQSPSNKVTEKGKDVELRCDPISGHTALYWYRQSLGQGLEFLIYFQGNSAPDKSGLPSDRFSAERTGGSVSTLTIQRTQQEDSAVYLCASSLLAAEQFFGPGTRLTVL.

The rearrangement links TRBV7-2 to TRBJ2-5; D may be TRBD1 (5 bases). CDR1 is SGHTA and CDR2 is FQGNSA in the germline V gene. The CDR3 runs to 14 residues. V was trimmed by 5 bases and J by 1 base, leaving 11 bases between them. The CDR3 bases are TGTGCCAGCAGCGCAGCTGGGGCCCAAGAGACCCAGTACTTC. This codes for CASSAAGAQETQYF.

The chain links TRBV6-2 or TRBV6-3 to TRBJ2-3, with TRBD1 identical over 9 bases. V lost 6 bases, J lost 4 bases, and 17 bases stayed unmatched. The CDR3 is 18 amino acids. Germline CDR1 MNHEY, CDR2 SVGEGT. The CDR3: CASSIPKDYRGLADTQYF. The CDR3 region has the DNA TGTGCCAGCAGCATCCCCAAAGATTACAGGGGGCTTGCAGATACGCAGTATTTT.

The rearrangement links TRBV9 to TRBJ1-5, with TRBD1 as a possible D gene (6 bases). V was shortened by 4 bases and J by 4 bases, with 15 bases between the two germline ends. This CDR3 has 15 residues. The germline gives CDR1 SGDLS, CDR2 YYNGEE. CDR3 in DNA: TGTGCCAGCAGCCCTACAGGGATTGCAAATCAGCCCCAGCATTTT. This translates into CASSPTGIANQPQHF.

The rearrangement uses TRBV19 and TRBJ1-1, with D perhaps matching TRBD1 (6 bases). This CDR3 has 14 residues. Trimming left V 3 bases short and J 1 base short, with 9 bases between. Germline V gene sequence: CDR1 LNHDA, CDR2 SQIVND (reference sequence). The CDR3 DNA reads TGTGCCAGTAGTATCGGGACACCGAACACTGAAGCTTTCTTT. It codes for CASSIGTPNTEAFF.

This chain joins TRBV11-3 and TRBJ1-4; D not resolved. Germline CDR1 and CDR2: SGHNT and YENEEA. Trimming removed 3 bases from V and 0 bases from J, with 14 bases in between. The CDR3 has 17 amino acids. Here the CDR3 DNA reads TGTGCCAGCAGCTTTACCCCAGGCAGTGCAACTAATGAAAAACTGTTTTTT. It specifies CASSFTPGSATNEKLFF.

The chain is built from TRBV7-2 and TRBJ2-5; possibly TRBD2 for D (5 bases). The CDR3 totals 13 residues. V shed 0 bases and J shed 6 bases, with 8 bases lying between them. The germline V gene encodes CDR1 SGHTA and CDR2 FQGNSA. CDR3 region: CASSLAGRKTQYF. Written as DNA, the CDR3 is TGTGCCAGCAGCTTAGCTGGGAGAAAGACCCAGTACTTC.

The chain employs TRBV4-1 and TRBJ1-1; a weak D match, TRBD1 (6 bases). This CDR3 is built from 14 residues. Deletions cut 0 bases from V and 7 bases from J, with 12 bases between. Germline lookup yields CDR1 MGHRA and CDR2 YSYEKL. CDR3: CASSQDPGAGEAFF. The CDR3 DNA reads as TGCGCCAGCAGCCAAGATCCAGGGGCCGGTGAAGCTTTCTTT.

This clone was counted a single time. The J gene is TRBJ2-4, the V gene TRBV13; 10 bases align to TRBD1. Germline V CDR1 and CDR2: PRHDT, FYEKMQ (reference sequence). The CDR3 sequence is 16 residues long. Losses at the gene ends were 4 bases for V and 3 bases for J; bases not matched to a gene: 6. CDR3 protein: CASSSDRDRGKNIQYF. The CDR3 nucleotides read TGTGCCAGCAGCTCTGACAGGGACAGGGGCAAAAACATTCAGTACTTC.

This chain links TRBV11-3 with TRBJ2-2, with 8 bases identical to TRBD1. From germline, CDR1 is SGHNT and CDR2 YENEEA. V shed 4 bases and J 2 bases; nucleotides not matched to a gene: 6. This CDR3 comprises 16 residues. The CDR3 spells CASSYGQGVNTGELFF. The CDR3 bases are TGTGCCAGCAGCTACGGACAGGGTGTAAACACCGGGGAGCTGTTTTTT.

This chain connects TRBV6-1 to TRBJ1-1, with 11 bases aligning to TRBD1. Unmatched junction bases numbered 1, after V lost 0 bases and J lost 4 bases. The V gene's germline CDR1 is MNHNS and CDR2 SASEGT. The CDR3 runs 15 residues. CDR3 protein: CASSEAGTGGTEAFF. DNA for the CDR3: TGTGCCAGCAGTGAAGCGGGGACAGGGGGCACTGAAGCTTTCTTT.

The gene calls are TRBV7-3 and TRBJ2-1; 7 positions match TRBD2. Losses at the gene ends were 5 bases for V and 16 bases for J; bases not matched to a gene: 14. CDR3 length: 13 residues. Germline values: CDR1 SGHTA, CDR2 FQGTGA. CDR3: CASSPQAGTSKFF. CDR3 in DNA: TGTGCCAGCAGCCCCCAAGCGGGGACGAGCAAATTCTTC.

The chain joins TRBV11-3 to TRBJ2-3, with 10 bases that match TRBD2. V dropped 0 bases and J dropped 10; count of bases not matched to a gene: 13. The CDR3 is 17 residues long. Looked up from germline, CDR1 is SGHNT and CDR2 is YENEEA. The CDR3 DNA sequence: TGTGCCAGCAGCTTAGAGCCGCTAGCGGGGGCCTCAGGGGCGCAGTATTTT. The encoded protein is CASSLEPLAGASGAQYF.

V and J are TRBV13 and TRBJ1-2; TRBD1 aligns across 7 bases. The V segment lost 4 bases and the J segment 4 bases; nucleotides outside the gene matches: 9. CDR3 size: 15 residues. Per germline, CDR1 PRHDT and CDR2 FYEKMQ (reference sequence). The CDR3 DNA reads TGTGCCAGCAGCTCCCGTGGGACAGTTTTCTATGGCTACACCTTC. Protein product: CASSSRGTVFYGYTF.

CDR3 protein: CASSFDTNQPQHF. The CDR3 DNA is TGTGCCAGCAGCTTCGACACCAATCAGCCCCAGCATTTT. The chain joins TRBV7-2 to TRBJ1-5, with no clear D. The CDR3 covers 13 residues. V was shortened by 3 bases and J by 3 bases, with 6 bases between the two germline ends. Germline CDR1 is SGHTA and CDR2 is FQGNSA.

The chain employs TRBV7-3 and TRBJ2-1; 10 positions match TRBD1. V shed 0 bases and J 6 bases; nucleotides not matched to a gene: 2. Germline values: CDR1 SGHTA, CDR2 FQGTGA. The CDR3 is made up of 15 amino acids. As DNA, the CDR3 is TGTGCCAGCAGCTTAACGGGGACAGGGGCCAATGAGCAGTTCTTC. Translating it yields CASSLTGTGANEQFF. Full variable domain (remainder filled in from reference TRBV7-3 and TRBJ2-1): GAGVSQTPSNKVTEKGKYVELRCDPISGHTALYWYRQSLGQGPEFLIYFQGTGAADDSGLPNDRFFAVRPEGSVSTLKIQRTERGDSAVYLCASSLTGTGANEQFFGPGTRLTVL.

The V gene is TRBV28, the J gene TRBJ2-1; 7 nucleotides agree with TRBD1. CDR3 size: 12 residues. J lost 7 bases, V lost 6 bases, and 3 bases had no gene match. Germline assignment: CDR1 MDHEN and CDR2 SYDVKM. The CDR3 is CASRLRGNEQFF. The CDR3 region has the DNA TGTGCCAGCAGGCTCAGGGGGAATGAGCAGTTCTTC.

The DNA for the CDR3 is TGTGCCAGCAGCCGGGACAGGGATTTTAATTCACCCCTCCACTTT. It encodes CASSRDRDFNSPLHF. The J gene is TRBJ1-6, the V gene TRBV27, with TRBD1 matching over 9 bases. CDR1 is MNHEY, CDR2 SMNVEV, per germline (reference sequence). CDR3 length equals 15 residues. The V segment lost 6 bases and the J segment 6 bases; nucleotides outside the gene matches: 6.

The rearrangement joins TRBV10-3 to TRBJ1-2; TRBD1 matches 7 bases. The CDR3 length is 14 residues. The V gene's germline CDR1 is ENHRY and CDR2 SYGVKD. The V and J ends lost 2 bases and 2 bases, in that order; junction bases with no gene match: 2. The CDR3, as DNA: TGTGCCATCAGTGAGGCGACAGGGAACTATGGCTACACCTTC. Its protein is CAISEATGNYGYTF.